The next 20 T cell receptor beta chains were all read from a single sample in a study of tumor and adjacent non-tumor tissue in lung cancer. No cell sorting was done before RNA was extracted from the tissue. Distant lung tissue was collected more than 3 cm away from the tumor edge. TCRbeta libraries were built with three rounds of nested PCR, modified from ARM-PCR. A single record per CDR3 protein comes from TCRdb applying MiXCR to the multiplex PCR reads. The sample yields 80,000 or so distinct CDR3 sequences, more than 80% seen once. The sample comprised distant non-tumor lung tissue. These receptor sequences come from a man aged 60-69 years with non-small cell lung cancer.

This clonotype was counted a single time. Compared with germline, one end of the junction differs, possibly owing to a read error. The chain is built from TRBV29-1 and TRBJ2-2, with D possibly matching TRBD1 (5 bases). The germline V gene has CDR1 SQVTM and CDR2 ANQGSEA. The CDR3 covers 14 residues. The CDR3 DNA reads TGCAGCATTGACAGACAAGGAAGCACCGGGGAGCTGTTTTTT. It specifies CSIDRQGSTGELFF.

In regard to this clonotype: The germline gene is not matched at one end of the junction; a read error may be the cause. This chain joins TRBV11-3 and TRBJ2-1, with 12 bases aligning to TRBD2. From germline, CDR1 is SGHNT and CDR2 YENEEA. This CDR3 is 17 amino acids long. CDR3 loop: CASSLDRLAGVGNERFF. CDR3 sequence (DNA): TGTGCCAGCAGCCTAGATCGACTAGCGGGAGTAGGTAACGAGCGGTTCTTC. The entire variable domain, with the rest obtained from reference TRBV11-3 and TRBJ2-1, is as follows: EAGVVQSPRYKIIEKKQPVAFWCNPISGHNTLYWYLQNLGQGPELLIRYENEEAVDDSQLPKDRFSAERLKGVDSTLKIQPAELGDSAVYLCASSLDRLAGVGNERFFGPGTRLTVL.

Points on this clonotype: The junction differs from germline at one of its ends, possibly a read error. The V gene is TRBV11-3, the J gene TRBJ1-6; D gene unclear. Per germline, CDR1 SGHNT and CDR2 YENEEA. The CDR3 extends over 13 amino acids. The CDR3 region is CASSFEVNSPPHF. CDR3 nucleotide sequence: TGTGCCAGCAGCTTTGAGGTGAATTCACCCCCCCACTTT. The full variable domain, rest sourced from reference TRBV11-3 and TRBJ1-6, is EAGVVQSPRYKIIEKKQPVAFWCNPISGHNTLYWYLQNLGQGPELLIRYENEEAVDDSQLPKDRFSAERLKGVDSTLKIQPAELGDSAVYLCASSFEVNSPPHFGNGTRLTVT.

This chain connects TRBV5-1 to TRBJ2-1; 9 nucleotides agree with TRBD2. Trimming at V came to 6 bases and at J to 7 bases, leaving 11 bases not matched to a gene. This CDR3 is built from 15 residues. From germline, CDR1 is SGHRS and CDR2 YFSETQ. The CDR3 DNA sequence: TGCGCCAGCACCCCTAGCGGGGCAGTTGGGAATGAGCAGTTCTTC. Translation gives CASTPSGAVGNEQFF.

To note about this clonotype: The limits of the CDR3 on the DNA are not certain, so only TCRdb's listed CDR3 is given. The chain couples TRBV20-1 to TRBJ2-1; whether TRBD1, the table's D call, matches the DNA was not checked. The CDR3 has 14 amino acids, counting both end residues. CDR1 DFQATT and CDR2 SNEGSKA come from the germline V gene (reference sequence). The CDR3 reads CSVAPGARYNELFF.

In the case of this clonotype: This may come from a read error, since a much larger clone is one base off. The CDR3: CASSPGLAQSSYNKQFF. The CDR3 DNA follows: TGCGCCAGCAGCCCCGGACTAGCCCAAAGCTCCTACAATAAGCAGTTCTTC. The rearrangement uses TRBV4-1 and TRBJ2-1, with 8 bases that match TRBD2. The germline CDR1 and CDR2 sequences are MGHRA and YSYEKL. The CDR3 has 17 residues.

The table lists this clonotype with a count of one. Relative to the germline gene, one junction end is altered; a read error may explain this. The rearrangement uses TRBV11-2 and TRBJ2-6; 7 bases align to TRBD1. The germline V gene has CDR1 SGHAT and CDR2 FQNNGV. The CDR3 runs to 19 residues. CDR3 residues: CASNLVPKDRPSGTSVLTF. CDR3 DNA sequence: TGTGCCAGCAACTTAGTTCCAAAGGACAGGCCCTCTGGAACCAGCGTCCTGACTTTC. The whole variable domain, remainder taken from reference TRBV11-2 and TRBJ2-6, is EAGVAQSPRYKIIEKRQSVAFWCNPISGHATLYWYQQILGQGPKLLIQFQNNGVVDDSQLPKDRFSAERLKGVDSTLKIQPAKLEDSAVYLCASNLVPKDRPSGTSVLTFGAGSRLTVL.

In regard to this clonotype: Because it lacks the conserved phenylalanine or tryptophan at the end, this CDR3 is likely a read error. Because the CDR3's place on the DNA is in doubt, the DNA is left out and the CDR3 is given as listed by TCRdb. The CDR3: CAISLGGASWYL. The chain recombines TRBV11-3 with TRBJ2-3; TRBD1, as called in the table, went unchecked against the DNA. Looked up from germline, CDR1 is SGHNT and CDR2 is YENEEA. The CDR3 adds up to 12 amino acids, both ends counted.

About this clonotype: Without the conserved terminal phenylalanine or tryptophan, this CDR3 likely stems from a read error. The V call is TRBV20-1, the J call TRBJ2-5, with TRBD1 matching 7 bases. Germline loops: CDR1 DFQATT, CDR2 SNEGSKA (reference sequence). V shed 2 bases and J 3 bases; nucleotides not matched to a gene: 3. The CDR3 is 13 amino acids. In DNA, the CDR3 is TGCAGTGCTAGAACCGGACAGGAAGAGACCCAGTACTAC. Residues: CSARTGQEETQYY.

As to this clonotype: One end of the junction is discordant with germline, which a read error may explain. The CDR3 DNA follows: TGTGCCGCCAGTGCGCCCGGGACAGGGTACACCGGGGAGCTGTTTTTT. Residues: CAASAPGTGYTGELFF. J is TRBJ2-2 and V is TRBV24-1; the match to TRBD1 covers 9 bases. The CDR3 is 16 amino acids. Germline V gene data show CDR1 as KGHDR and CDR2 as SFDVKD.

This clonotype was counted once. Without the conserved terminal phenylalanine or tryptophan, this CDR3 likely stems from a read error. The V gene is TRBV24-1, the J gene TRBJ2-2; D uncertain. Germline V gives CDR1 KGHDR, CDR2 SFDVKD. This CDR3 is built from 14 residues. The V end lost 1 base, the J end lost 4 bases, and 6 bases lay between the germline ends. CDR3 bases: TGTGCCACCAGTGATTTTCCGTTCACCGGGGAGCTGTTTTAT. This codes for CATSDFPFTGELFY.

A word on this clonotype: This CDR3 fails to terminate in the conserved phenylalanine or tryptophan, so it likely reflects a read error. The CDR3 nucleotides are TGTGCCAGCAGCTTGGAAAATGGAAAGGGGCCCTTGAACTCTGAAGCTTTCTTA. Its protein product is CASSLENGKGPLNSEAFL. The genes are TRBV11-2 and TRBJ1-1, with D possibly TRBD1 on 5 matching bases. Germline CDR1 and CDR2: SGHAT and FQNNGV. The CDR3 loop spans 18 amino acids.

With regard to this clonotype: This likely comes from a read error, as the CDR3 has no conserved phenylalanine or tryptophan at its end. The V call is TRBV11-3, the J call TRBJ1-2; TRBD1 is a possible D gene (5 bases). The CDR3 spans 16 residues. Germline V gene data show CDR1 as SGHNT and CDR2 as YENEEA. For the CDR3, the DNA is TGTGGCAGCAGCAGCCTGACCTCGGGGGCTAACTATGGCTACACCATC. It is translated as CGSSSLTSGANYGYTI.

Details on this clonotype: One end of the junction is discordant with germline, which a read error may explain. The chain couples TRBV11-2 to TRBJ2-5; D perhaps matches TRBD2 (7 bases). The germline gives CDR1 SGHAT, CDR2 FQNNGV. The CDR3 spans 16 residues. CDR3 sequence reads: CAGSSTKGGPEETQYF. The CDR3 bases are TGTGCCGGCAGCTCCACAAAGGGGGGGCCAGAGGAGACCCAGTACTTC.

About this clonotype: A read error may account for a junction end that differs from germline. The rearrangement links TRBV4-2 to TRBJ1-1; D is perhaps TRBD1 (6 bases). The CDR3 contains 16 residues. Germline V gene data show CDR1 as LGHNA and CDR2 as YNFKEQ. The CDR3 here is CTSSQVGQLENSEAFF. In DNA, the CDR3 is TGTACCAGCAGCCAAGTTGGACAGCTTGAGAACAGTGAAGCTTTCTTT.

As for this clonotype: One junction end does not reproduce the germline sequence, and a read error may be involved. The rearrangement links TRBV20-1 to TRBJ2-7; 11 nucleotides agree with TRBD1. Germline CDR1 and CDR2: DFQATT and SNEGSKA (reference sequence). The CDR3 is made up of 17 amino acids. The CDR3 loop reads CNARDLRGQGAPHEQNF. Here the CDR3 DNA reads TGCAATGCTAGAGACCTTCGCGGACAGGGGGCGCCCCACGAGCAGAACTTC.

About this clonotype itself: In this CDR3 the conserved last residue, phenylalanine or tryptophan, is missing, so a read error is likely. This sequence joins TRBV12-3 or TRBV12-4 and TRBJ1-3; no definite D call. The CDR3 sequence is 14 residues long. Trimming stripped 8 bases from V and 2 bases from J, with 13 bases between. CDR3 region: CASAEMRAGNTIYY. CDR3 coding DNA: TGTGCCAGCGCCGAAATGAGGGCTGGAAACACCATATATTAT.

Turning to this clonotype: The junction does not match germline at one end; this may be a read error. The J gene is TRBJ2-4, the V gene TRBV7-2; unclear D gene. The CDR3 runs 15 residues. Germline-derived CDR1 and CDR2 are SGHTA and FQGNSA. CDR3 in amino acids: CVSSSHTWAKNIQYF. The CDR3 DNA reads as TGTGTCAGCAGCAGCCATACATGGGCCAAAAACATTCAGTACTTC. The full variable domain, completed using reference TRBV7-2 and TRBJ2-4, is GAGVSQSPSNKVTEKGKDVELRCDPISGHTALYWYRQSLGQGLEFLIYFQGNSAPDKSGLPSDRFSAERTGGSVSTLTIQRTQQEDSAVYLCVSSSHTWAKNIQYFGAGTRLSVL.

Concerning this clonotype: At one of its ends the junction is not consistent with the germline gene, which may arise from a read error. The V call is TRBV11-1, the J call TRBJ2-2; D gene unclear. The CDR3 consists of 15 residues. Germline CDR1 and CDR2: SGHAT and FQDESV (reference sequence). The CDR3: CASCLGRRSTGELFF. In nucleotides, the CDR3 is TGTGCCAGCTGCTTAGGCAGGAGAAGCACTGGGGAGCTGTTTTTT.

CDR3 DNA sequence: TGTGCCACCAGTGATCCAGGGACTAGCGGCGGTAATAAGCCGTTCTTC. Protein sequence: CATSDPGTSGGNKPFF. The chain is built from TRBV24-1 and TRBJ2-1; 11 nucleotides align to TRBD2. This CDR3 has 16 amino acids. Per germline, CDR1 KGHDR and CDR2 SFDVKD. V shed 3 bases, J shed 15 bases, and the junction held 15 bases outside the gene matches.